The 11 T cell receptor beta chains below come from one sample, sequenced in a study of regulatory T cells in long-lasting Graves disease. Assembly of TCR beta libraries relied on iRepertoire HTBI primers together with Arm-PCR of CDR3 regions. MiXCR, applied by TCRdb to the multiplex PCR reads, yields one record per CDR3 protein. The top ten hold about 8.3% of the sample, which has roughly 470,000 distinct CDR3 sequences, 20% to 25% seen once. Time point described: persistent/refractory GD, antithyroid drugs over 5 years with positive TRAb. PBMCs were the source of the RNA used for TCR sequencing. Sequenced here: peripheral blood mononuclear cells (PBMCs), sampled when the disease was refractory, from a patient treated with antithyroid drugs. These receptors all stem from a female donor with Graves disease.

The rearrangement joins TRBV6-1 to TRBJ2-7; possible D gene TRBD2, 6 bases. V dropped 6 bases and J dropped 6 bases, with 15 bases sitting between them. Germline loops: CDR1 MNHNS, CDR2 SASEGT. The CDR3 covers 13 residues. CDR3 sequence: CASRTAGTGEQYF. CDR3 coding DNA: TGTGCCAGCAGGACTGCGGGGACCGGCGAGCAGTACTTC.

Worth noting for this clonotype: This sequence may be a read error, since a much larger clone differs from it by one base. The CDR3 does not close with the conserved phenylalanine or tryptophan, likely indicating a read error. The J gene is TRBJ1-1, the V gene TRBV2; D is unresolved. V dropped 0 bases and J dropped 0 bases, with 11 bases sitting between them. Germline V CDR1 and CDR2: SNHLY, FYNNEI. The CDR3 covers 16 residues. The CDR3 is CASSEAMYGLNTEAFL. The CDR3 DNA follows: TGTGCCAGCAGTGAAGCGATGTACGGACTGAACACTGAAGCTTTCCTT.

This clonotype turned up a few times. The chain is built from TRBV6-1 and TRBJ2-7; D is possibly TRBD1 or TRBD2 (7 bases each). Trimming left V 4 bases short and J 2 bases short, with 15 bases between. The V gene's germline CDR1 is MNHNS and CDR2 SASEGT. This CDR3 comprises 15 residues. The CDR3 coding sequence is TGTGCCAGCAGTGGCAGACAGGGAGGGACCTACGAGCAGTACTTC. Amino acids: CASSGRQGGTYEQYF.

There are many counts of this clonotype. V usage is TRBV2 and J usage is TRBJ1-5; D remains unclear. The germline V gene encodes CDR1 SNHLY and CDR2 FYNNEI. This CDR3 has 13 residues. V lost 7 bases and J lost 2, with 9 bases in between. The CDR3 nucleotides are TGTGCCAGCACCGGTAACGGCAATCAGCCCCAGCATTTT. Its protein is CASTGNGNQPQHF.

The chain has TRBV9 and TRBJ2-7; perhaps TRBD2 as D (6 bases). The germline gives CDR1 SGDLS, CDR2 YYNGEE. The CDR3 spans 16 residues. The V end lost 4 bases, the J end lost 5 bases, and 22 bases lay between the germline ends. The DNA of the CDR3 is TGTGCCAGCAGCCCCCACTGGGGCGGGATCAACGACGAGCAGTACTTC. This codes for CASSPHWGGINDEQYF.

There are a few counts of this clonotype. The rearrangement joins TRBV9 to TRBJ2-5; TRBD1 matches 8 bases. This CDR3 comprises 15 residues. J lost 1 base, V lost 4 bases, and 6 bases had no gene match. Per the germline V gene, CDR1 is SGDLS and CDR2 is YYNGEE. The chain's CDR3 is CASSPGGWVQETQYF. In nucleotides, the CDR3 is TGTGCCAGCAGCCCAGGGGGCTGGGTCCAAGAGACCCAGTACTTC.

This clonotype was detected only a few times. The DNA of the CDR3 is TGCAGTGCAGCCGGGACAGGGAATATTGGGGCCAACGTCCTGACTTTC. This gives the protein CSAAGTGNIGANVLTF. This chain links TRBV20-1 with TRBJ2-6, with 9 bases matching TRBD1. CDR1 is DFQATT and CDR2 is SNEGSKA in the germline V gene (reference sequence). Trimming cost V 6 bases and J 3 bases; bases outside gene matches: 9. The CDR3 has 16 residues.

There are many counts of this clonotype. V and J are TRBV28 and TRBJ1-3, with 8 nucleotides matching TRBD1. In germline, CDR1 is MDHEN, CDR2 SYDVKM. This CDR3 comprises 15 residues. V shed 4 bases and J 9 bases; nucleotides not matched to a gene: 11. The CDR3 here is CASSSSGGFYGTIYF. The CDR3 coding sequence is TGTGCCAGCAGTTCGTCAGGGGGCTTTTATGGCACCATATATTTT.

This clonotype was found a few times. The chain combines TRBV6-1 with TRBJ1-1; unclear D gene. Trimming removed 6 bases from V and 4 bases from J, with 21 bases in between. This CDR3 spans 16 amino acids. CDR1 MNHNS and CDR2 SASEGT come from the germline V gene. CDR3 in amino acids: CASSYSRVLGATEAFF. CDR3 bases: TGTGCCAGCAGCTATAGCCGGGTTCTGGGCGCCACTGAAGCTTTCTTT.

The chain links TRBV29-1 to TRBJ2-7, with 7 bases fitting TRBD1. The CDR3 length is 15 residues. V was clipped by 7 bases and J by 2 bases; unmatched bases: 14. CDR1 is SQVTM, CDR2 ANQGSEA, per germline. The CDR3 loop is CSAEIPGTAPYEQYF. Here the CDR3 DNA reads TGCAGCGCCGAGATCCCTGGGACAGCCCCCTACGAGCAGTACTTC.

This clonotype was recorded many times. The chain uses TRBV11-2 and TRBJ2-7, with D perhaps matching TRBD1 (5 bases). The V and J ends lost 5 bases and 3 bases respectively, with 14 bases between them. This CDR3 spans 14 amino acids. Germline V gene data show CDR1 as SGHAT and CDR2 as FQNNGV. CDR3 protein: CASSATARVYEQYF. CDR3 nucleotide sequence: TGTGCCAGCAGCGCCACCGCCAGGGTCTACGAGCAGTACTTC.